Listed here are 10 T cell receptor beta chains from one sample, sequenced in a study of T-cell memory formation after mild COVID-19. TCRdb passed the 5' RACE reads through MiXCR, listing each CDR3 protein once. The data hold 150,000 to 200,000 distinct CDR3 sequences, with around a tenth observed a single time. Specimen: PBMCs or a T cell subset sorted from them (not recorded which). The receptors come from a man aged 18 to 35 who had mild COVID-19 (a few samples of this study predate the infection). Cell type and time point are not known.

This clonotype was recorded a few times. The chain joins TRBV6-6 to TRBJ1-2; weak D call: TRBD1 (6 bases). V lost 5 bases, J lost 2 bases, and 9 bases lay in between. Germline lookup yields CDR1 MNHNY and CDR2 SVGAGI (reference sequence). CDR3 size: 13 residues. The CDR3 protein is CASSGTYNYGYTF. The CDR3 DNA reads as TGTGCCAGCAGTGGGACATACAACTATGGCTACACCTTC.

This clonotype has a handful of counts. The chain's CDR3 is CASSLEGGGYGYTF. DNA for the CDR3: TGCGCCAGCAGCTTGGAAGGGGGCGGCTATGGCTACACCTTC. The rearrangement uses TRBV5-1 and TRBJ1-2; 7 positions match TRBD1. The CDR3 extends over 14 amino acids. Looked up from germline, CDR1 is SGHRS and CDR2 is YFSETQ. Losses at the gene ends were 0 bases for V and 4 bases for J; bases not matched to a gene: 3.

V gene TRBV11-2 combines with J gene TRBJ2-5, with TRBD1 matching 7 bases. Germline trimming cut 3 bases from V and 3 bases from J; bases unmatched to any gene: 1. The length of the CDR3 is 13 residues. CDR1 and CDR2 from the germline V gene are SGHAT and FQNNGV. Here the CDR3 DNA reads TGTGCCAGCAGCTTTACAGGGGAAGAGACCCAGTACTTC. Encoded protein: CASSFTGEETQYF.

The gene calls are TRBV5-1 and TRBJ2-7; D may be TRBD1 or TRBD2 (6 bases each). V lost 4 bases, J lost 4 bases, and 15 bases lay in between. Germline CDR1 is SGHRS and CDR2 is YFSETQ. The CDR3 covers 14 residues. The CDR3: CASSGRGLVYEQYF. In nucleotides, the CDR3 is TGCGCCAGCAGCGGCAGGGGACTGGTTTACGAGCAGTACTTC.

This sequence joins TRBV28 and TRBJ2-1; D tentatively reads TRBD1 or TRBD2 (6 bases each). Per germline, CDR1 MDHEN and CDR2 SYDVKM. This CDR3 contains 14 residues. V lost 7 bases and J 2 bases, leaving 12 bases between the germline ends. The CDR3 is CASTRGLAYNEQFF. CDR3 nucleotide sequence: TGTGCCAGCACCCGGGGGCTAGCCTACAATGAGCAGTTCTTC.

This clonotype was found a few times. The chain combines TRBV12-5 with TRBJ2-5; tentative D call: TRBD1 (6 bases). This CDR3 region has 15 residues. With 1 base removed from V and 4 bases from J, the gap between germline ends came to 13 bases. Per the germline V gene, CDR1 is LGHNT and CDR2 is FRNRAP. DNA for the CDR3: TGTGCTAGTGGTTTGGCACAGGGCCTACCAGAGACCCAGTACTTC. Residues: CASGLAQGLPETQYF. Filled out from reference TRBV12-5 and TRBJ2-5, the complete variable domain reads DARVTQTPRHKVTEMGQEVTMRCQPILGHNTVFWYRQTMMQGLELLAYFRNRAPLDDSGMPKDRFSAEMPDATLATLKIQPSEPRDSAVYFCASGLAQGLPETQYFGPGTRLLVL.

This clonotype came up a few times. V gene TRBV20-1 combines with J gene TRBJ2-3; 7 nucleotides agree with TRBD2. CDR3 length: 14 amino acids. Germline values: CDR1 DFQATT, CDR2 SNEGSKA (reference sequence). After removal of 3 bases from V and 2 bases from J, the junction contained 5 bases not matched to a gene. CDR3 sequence: CSARAGGSTDTQYF. The CDR3 nucleotides read TGCAGTGCTAGGGCCGGGGGGTCCACAGATACGCAGTATTTT.

The chain couples TRBV20-1 to TRBJ2-5; D ambiguous. The CDR3 is 13 residues long. Trimming removed 0 bases at V and 4 bases at J, with 9 bases between. Per the germline V gene, CDR1 is DFQATT and CDR2 is SNEGSKA (reference sequence). The CDR3 protein is CSAREGISETQYF. The CDR3 DNA is TGCAGTGCTAGAGAAGGGATTTCAGAGACCCAGTACTTC.

The chain recombines TRBV6-2 or TRBV6-3 with TRBJ2-3, with D hard to call. Germline lookup yields CDR1 MNHEY and CDR2 SVGEGT. There are 17 residues in the CDR3. Trimming stripped 6 bases from V and 1 base from J, with 20 bases between. Here the CDR3 reads CASSPHPSRRGTDTQYF. CDR3 bases: TGTGCCAGCAGCCCTCACCCGTCCCGACGGGGCACAGATACGCAGTATTTT.

This clonotype was counted many times. V is TRBV11-2 and J is TRBJ2-5; TRBD2 is a possible D gene (7 bases). The germline V and J ends were trimmed by 2 bases and 1 base, with 14 bases remaining between them. The CDR3 spans 16 residues. Germline CDR1 and CDR2: SGHAT and FQNNGV. Written as DNA, the CDR3 is TGTGCCAGCAGCTTACGGGGGCGGGGGCTCCAAGAGACCCAGTACTTC. Amino acids: CASSLRGRGLQETQYF.